Listed below are T cell receptor beta chains from one sample, sequenced in a study of OX40 agonist ivuxolimab in advanced cancers. Sequencing used immunoSEQ multiplex PCR; TCRdb keeps in-frame clones, though not all of them. The sample yields some 57,000 clones, under 90% seen once. Sequencing used CD4+ or CD8+ T cells sorted from blood, obtained in a trial of the OX40 agonist ivuxolimab. The source of these receptors is an adult with an advanced solid tumor such as melanoma, head and neck, liver or kidney cancer. Each CDR3 is given with its conserved first and last residue. The D gene is left open where the match is weak. Clone size is given for some rows only: seen once, a few or many times, or a class if the clone is expanded.

D gene	clone size	J gene	V gene	CDR3 protein	CDR3 DNA
NA	medium-sized	TRBJ2-7	TRBV5-1	CASSLEEFSYEQYF	TGCGCCAGCAGCTTAGAGGAGTTCTCCTACGAGCAGTACTTC
TRBD1	NA	TRBJ1-2	TRBV19	CASSKADRALGGYTF	TGTGCCAGTAGCAAAGCTGACAGGGCCCTTGGAGGCTACACCTTC
NA	NA	TRBJ1-5	TRBV2	CASRRQVNQPQHF	TGTGCCAGCAGGAGACAGGTCAATCAGCCCCAGCATTTT
NA	NA	TRBJ2-7	TRBV11-1	CASSLQTLSSYEQYF	TGTGCCAGCAGCTTACAGACATTGAGCTCCTACGAGCAGTACTTC
NA	NA	TRBJ1-2	TRBV4-2	CASSPGLTHGYTF	TGTGCCAGCAGCCCGGGACTGACGCATGGCTACACCTTC
TRBD2	NA	TRBJ2-3	TRBV6-1	CASREGGADTQYF	TGTGCCAGCAGGGAGGGAGGGGCGGATACGCAGTATTTT
NA	NA	TRBJ1-5	TRBV5-5	CASSSYSNQPQHF	TGTGCCAGCAGTTCTTATAGCAATCAGCCCCAGCATTTT
NA	NA	TRBJ1-1	TRBV6-6	CASSYKATFF	TGTGCCAGCAGTTACAAGGCAACTTTCTTT
NA	NA	TRBJ2-1	TRBV9	CASSVEDGSSYNEQFF	TGTGCCAGCAGCGTAGAAGACGGGAGCTCCTACAATGAGCAGTTCTTC
TRBD2	NA	TRBJ2-5	TRBV27	CASSLAGDQETQYF	TGTGCCAGCAGTCTAGCGGGAGACCAAGAGACCCAGTACTTC
TRBD2	NA	TRBJ2-1	TRBV6-1	CASQLAGEGNEQFF	TGTGCCAGCCAACTAGCGGGAGAGGGAAATGAGCAGTTCTTC
NA	NA	TRBJ2-7	TRBV6-8	CASCRNSGSSYEQYF	TGTGCCAGCTGCAGAAATAGCGGAAGCTCCTACGAGCAGTACTTC